This record covers a single TCR beta chain. The target of this receptor is not known. No base-level quality is on record; no much larger clone is a single base apart. This entry belongs to a study of blood T cell repertoires in COVID-19 (dated by TCRdb to 2020 to 2022). With regard to the full study: Collaborator samples came from the United States, Italy and Spain and covered acute and convalescent phases of COVID-19. A de-identified subject ID, COVID-19 status, age in years and sex were almost always included in the sample metadata. The dataset comprised deeply sampled blood TCRbeta repertoires from subjects exposed to, actively infected with, or recovered from COVID-19. Samples were obtained from the ongoing ImmuneRACE study (first 160 participants) and from approximately 1,200 subjects provided by 6 global collaborators. The prospective study material was composed of cDNA or gDNA derived from T cells, B-cell-depleted T cells, or PBMCs. The repertoires were released in a freely available public database intended as a resource for research on the immune response to SARS-CoV-2. Where available, HLA class I and class II types were obtained from metadata supplied by the sample provider rather than from assay-based typing.

Reading the germline V gene (reference sequence) gives CDR1 SGHNT and CDR2 YYREEE. Its CDR3 holds 16 amino acids, cysteine through phenylalanine. Kept here is only the CDR3 DNA, which spans 48 bases and is read in frame from base 1. From V the trimming removes 4 bases and from J it removes 3 bases, while the gene matches leave 6 bases of the junction unaccounted for. Whole blood was collected in K2EDTA tubes by collaborating institutions according to the institutions' own protocols. Collaborator samples were shipped for TCRbeta analysis as frozen whole blood, isolated PBMCs, or DNA extracted from either sample type. TCRbeta CDR3 regions were amplified from genomic DNA using the immunoSEQ Assay, a bias-controlled multiplex PCR. The study's processing was this. The number of nucleated cells in each sample was estimated from the amplification of reference gene primers within the assay. To quantify the absolute abundance of each unique TCRbeta CDR3 rearrangement, sequence reads were collapsed and filtered. Productive Simpson clonality was computed per sample as the square root of Simpson's diversity index over productive rearrangements. TCRdb retrieved this table from immuneACCESS and kept in-frame rearrangements only. Not all clones are present; in checked studies, unresolved V genes account for under half, and no reason is known for the remainder. D and trimming were read from the DNA, whereas the V and J calls and clone size are those reported in that table. The sample table lists under 300,000 clones, around 81% of them with a count of one. Of the sample, roughly 2.9% is held by the ten largest clones.

Results the study describes overall, beyond this receptor: Clinical and demographic metadata were provided uncurated, with the amount varying by source and participant.

The sequenced sample was peripheral blood. The origin of this receptor is a woman between 55 and 75 years old with active or convalescent COVID-19. The V and J segments used are TRBV5-4 and TRBJ2-1, with 11 central nucleotides matching TRBD2. The nucleotides are TGTGCCAGCAGCACAGATAGCGGGGGGGACTACAATGAGCAGTTCTTC. This yields the protein CASSTDSGGDYNEQFF.